This T cell receptor beta chain was sequenced during a study of cytomegalovirus exposure and HLA in healthy donors. Study findings and constraints: Presence/absence analyses treated sequencing depth as roughly uniform across donors. Researchers counted 164 TCR beta chains as cytomegalovirus-associated.

PCR involved 60 Vbeta and 13 Jbeta primers. Profiled with immunoSEQ multiplex PCR; TCRdb holds only in-frame clones, not every one. Of over 80,000 clones listed, around 72% are singletons. A note on this clone: Its specificity is unknown.

The CDR3 sequence is 14 residues long. The ends were cut back, 2 bases at V and 8 bases at J, with 13 bases in the middle. CDR1 SGDLS and CDR2 YYNGEE come from the germline V gene. What was sequenced was PBMCs. This sequence originates from a man between 35 and 55 years old in good health and CMV-seronegative. This chain joins TRBV9 and TRBJ1-4, with D perhaps TRBD1 (5 bases). The CDR3 DNA reads TGTGCCAGCAGCGTCAGCAGGGAGGGGGAAAAACTGTTTTTT. Translating gives CASSVSREGEKLFF.